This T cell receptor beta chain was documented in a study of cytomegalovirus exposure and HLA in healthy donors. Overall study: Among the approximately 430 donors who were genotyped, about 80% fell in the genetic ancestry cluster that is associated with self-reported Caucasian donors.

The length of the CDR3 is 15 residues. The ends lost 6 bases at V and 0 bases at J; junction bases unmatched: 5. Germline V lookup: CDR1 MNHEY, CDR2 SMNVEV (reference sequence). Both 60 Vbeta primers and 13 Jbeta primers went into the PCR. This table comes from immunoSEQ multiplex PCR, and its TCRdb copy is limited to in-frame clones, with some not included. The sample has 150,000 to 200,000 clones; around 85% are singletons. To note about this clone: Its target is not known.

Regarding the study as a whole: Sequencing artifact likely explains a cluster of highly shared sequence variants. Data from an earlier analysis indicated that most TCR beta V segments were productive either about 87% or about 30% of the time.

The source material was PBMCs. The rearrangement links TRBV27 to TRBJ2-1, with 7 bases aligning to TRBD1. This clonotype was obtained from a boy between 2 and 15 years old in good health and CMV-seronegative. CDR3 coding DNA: TGTGCCAGCAGACCTCGGGACAGCTCCTACAATGAGCAGTTCTTC. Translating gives CASRPRDSSYNEQFF.